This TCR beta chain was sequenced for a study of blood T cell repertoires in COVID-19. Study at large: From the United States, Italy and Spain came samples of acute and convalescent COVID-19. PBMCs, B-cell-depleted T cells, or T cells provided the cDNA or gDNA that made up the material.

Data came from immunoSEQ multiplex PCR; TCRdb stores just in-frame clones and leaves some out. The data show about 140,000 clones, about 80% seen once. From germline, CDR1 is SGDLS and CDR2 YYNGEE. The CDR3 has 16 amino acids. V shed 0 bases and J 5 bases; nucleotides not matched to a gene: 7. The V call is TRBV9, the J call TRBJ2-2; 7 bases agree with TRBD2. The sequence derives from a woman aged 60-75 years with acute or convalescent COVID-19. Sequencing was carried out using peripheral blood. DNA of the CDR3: TGTGCCAGCAGCGTAGGACTGACCGGGGGGACCGGGGAGCTGTTTTTT. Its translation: CASSVGLTGGTGELFF.